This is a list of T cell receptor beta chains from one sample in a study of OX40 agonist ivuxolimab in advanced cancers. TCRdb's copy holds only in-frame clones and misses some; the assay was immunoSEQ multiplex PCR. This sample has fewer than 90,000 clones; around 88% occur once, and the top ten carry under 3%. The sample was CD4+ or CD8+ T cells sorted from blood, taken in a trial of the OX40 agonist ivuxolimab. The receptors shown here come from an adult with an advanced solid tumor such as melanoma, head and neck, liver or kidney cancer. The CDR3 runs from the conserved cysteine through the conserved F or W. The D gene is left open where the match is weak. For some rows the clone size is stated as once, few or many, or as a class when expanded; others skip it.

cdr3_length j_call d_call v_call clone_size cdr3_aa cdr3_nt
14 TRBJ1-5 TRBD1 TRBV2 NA CASSGTGGWQPQHF TGTGCCAGCAGTGGGACAGGGGGATGGCAGCCCCAGCATTTT
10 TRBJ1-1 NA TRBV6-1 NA CASGDTEAFF TGTGCCAGCGGGGACACTGAAGCTTTCTTT
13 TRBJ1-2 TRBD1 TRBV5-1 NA CASSYDRGYGYTF TGCGCCAGCAGCTATGACAGGGGATATGGCTACACCTTC
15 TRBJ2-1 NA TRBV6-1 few CGTQGRGGPYNEQFF TGTGGTACACAAGGACGGGGCGGGCCCTACAATGAGCAGTTCTTC
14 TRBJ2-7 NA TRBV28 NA CASSDYRVSQDGYF TGTGCCAGCAGTGACTACAGGGTTTCCCAGGACGGATACTTC
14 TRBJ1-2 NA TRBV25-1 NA CASSEYRTDYGYTF TGTGCCAGCAGTGAATATAGGACAGATTATGGCTACACCTTC
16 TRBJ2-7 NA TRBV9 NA CASSEGPGEPSYEQYF TGTGCCAGCAGCGAGGGGCCGGGGGAACCCTCCTACGAGCAGTACTTC
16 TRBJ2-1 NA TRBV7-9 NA CASSQDVWGTGNEQFF TGTGCCAGCAGCCAAGATGTTTGGGGGACGGGCAATGAGCAGTTCTTC
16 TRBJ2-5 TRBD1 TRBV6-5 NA CASSFSDRVNQETQYF TGTGCCAGCAGTTTTTCCGACAGGGTGAACCAAGAGACCCAGTACTTC
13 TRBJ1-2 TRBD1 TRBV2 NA CASTPGQGAGYTF TGTGCCAGCACTCCGGGACAGGGTGCTGGCTACACCTTC
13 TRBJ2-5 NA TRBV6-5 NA CASGQGGTETQYF TGTGCCAGCGGGCAGGGGGGAACCGAGACCCAGTACTTC
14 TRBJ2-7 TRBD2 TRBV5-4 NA CASSLAGTSGRPVF TGTGCCAGCAGCTTGGCCGGGACTAGCGGGAGGCCCGTCTTC
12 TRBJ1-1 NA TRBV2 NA CAIRRATGEAFF TGTGCCATCCGGAGGGCGACAGGTGAAGCTTTCTTT
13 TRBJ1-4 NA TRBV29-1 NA CSVWGTSNEKLFF TGCAGCGTTTGGGGGACTAGTAATGAAAAACTGTTTTTT
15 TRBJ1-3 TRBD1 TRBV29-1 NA CSANYRGAGGNTIYF TGCAGCGCAAACTACAGGGGAGCTGGAGGAAACACCATATATTTT
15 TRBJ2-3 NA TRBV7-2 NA CASSLDPVRTDTQYF TGTGCCAGCAGCTTAGACCCCGTCCGCACAGATACGCAGTATTTT
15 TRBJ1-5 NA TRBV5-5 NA CASTESGGLGQPQHF TGTGCCAGCACCGAGTCGGGGGGCCTGGGTCAGCCCCAGCATTTT
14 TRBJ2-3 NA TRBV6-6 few CASSYVAFTDTQYF TGTGCCAGCAGTTACGTTGCTTTCACAGATACGCAGTATTTT
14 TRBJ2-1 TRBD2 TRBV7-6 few CASSFRAGVNEQFF TGTGCCAGCAGCTTCAGGGCGGGAGTAAATGAGCAGTTCTTC
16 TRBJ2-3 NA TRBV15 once CATSGGAGLGGDTQYF TGTGCCACCAGTGGAGGCGCAGGGCTAGGCGGCGATACGCAGTATTTT
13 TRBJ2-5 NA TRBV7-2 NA CASTSRRAGTQYF TGTGCCAGCACGTCGAGAAGGGCAGGGACCCAGTACTTC
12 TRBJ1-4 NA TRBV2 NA CASSDPREKLFF TGTGCCAGCAGTGACCCCCGGGAAAAACTGTTTTTT
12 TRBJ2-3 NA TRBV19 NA CASSPSTDTQYF TGTGCCAGTAGTCCGAGCACAGATACGCAGTATTTT
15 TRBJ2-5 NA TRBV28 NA CASTQTGRGQETQYF TGTGCCAGCACACAAACAGGGAGGGGGCAAGAGACCCAGTACTTC
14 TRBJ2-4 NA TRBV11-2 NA CASSLNRQAVLQYF TGTGCCAGCAGCTTAAACAGGCAGGCGGTACTTCAGTACTTC
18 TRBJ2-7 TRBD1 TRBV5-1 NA CASSIGTGGAVLAYEQYF TGCGCCAGCAGCATCGGGACAGGGGGCGCCGTGTTGGCCTACGAGCAGTACTTC
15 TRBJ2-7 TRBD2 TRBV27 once CASLGQRGGFYEQYF TGTGCCAGCTTGGGTCAACGGGGGGGGTTTTACGAGCAGTACTTC
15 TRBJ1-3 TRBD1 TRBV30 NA CAWSLGQGPGNTIYF TGTGCCTGGAGTCTGGGACAGGGCCCTGGAAACACCATATATTTT
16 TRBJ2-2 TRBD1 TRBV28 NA CASSFGGTGNTGELFF TGTGCCAGCAGTTTTGGCGGGACAGGGAACACCGGGGAGCTGTTTTTT
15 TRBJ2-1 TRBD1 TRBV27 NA CASSTRQGTYNEQFF TGTGCCAGCAGTACAAGACAGGGTACCTACAATGAGCAGTTCTTC
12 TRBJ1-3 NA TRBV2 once CASSESRNTIYF TGTGCCAGCAGTGAATCAAGGAACACCATATATTTT
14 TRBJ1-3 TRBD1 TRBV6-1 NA CASSRDSSGNTIYF TGTGCCAGCAGTCGGGACAGCTCTGGAAACACCATATATTTT
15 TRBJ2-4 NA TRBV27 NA CASSSLRDMDDIQYF TGTGCCAGCAGTTCCCTCCGGGACATGGACGACATTCAGTACTTC
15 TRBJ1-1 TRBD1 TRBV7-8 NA CASSWGTVMNTEAFF TGTGCCAGCAGCTGGGGGACAGTTATGAACACTGAAGCTTTCTTT
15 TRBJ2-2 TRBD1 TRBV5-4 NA CASSWGQGRTGELFF TGTGCCAGCAGCTGGGGACAGGGGCGTACCGGGGAGCTGTTTTTT
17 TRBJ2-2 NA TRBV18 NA CASSPDPAGINTGELFF TGTGCCAGCTCACCAGATCCCGCAGGAATAAACACCGGGGAGCTGTTTTTT
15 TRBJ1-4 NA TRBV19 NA CASSPQSGRGEKLFF TGTGCCAGTTCACCCCAATCGGGACGAGGGGAAAAACTGTTTTTT
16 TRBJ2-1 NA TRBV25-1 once CASSEVRGFTYNEQFF TGTGCCAGCAGTGAAGTTCGGGGGTTTACCTACAATGAGCAGTTCTTC
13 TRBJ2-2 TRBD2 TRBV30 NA CAWRTSNTGELFF TGTGCCTGGCGGACTAGCAACACCGGGGAGCTGTTTTTT
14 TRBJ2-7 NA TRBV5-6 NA CASRPRPDSYEQYF TGTGCCAGCAGGCCCCGTCCGGACAGCTACGAGCAGTACTTC
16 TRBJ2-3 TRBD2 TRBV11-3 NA CASSTGLAGETDTQYF TGTGCCAGCAGCACGGGACTAGCGGGGGAGACAGATACGCAGTATTTT
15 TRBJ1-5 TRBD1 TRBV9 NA CASSPGTGATQPQHF TGTGCCAGCAGCCCCGGGACAGGGGCAACTCAGCCCCAGCATTTT
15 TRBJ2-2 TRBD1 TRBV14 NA CASSPTGGYTGELFF TGTGCCAGCAGCCCGACAGGGGGCTACACCGGGGAGCTGTTTTTT
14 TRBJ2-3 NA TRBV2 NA CASNPGGWSDTQYF TGTGCCAGCAATCCCGGGGGCTGGTCAGATACGCAGTATTTT
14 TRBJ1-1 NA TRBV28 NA CASSWAGRNTEAFF TGTGCCAGCAGTTGGGCAGGGAGGAACACTGAAGCTTTCTTT
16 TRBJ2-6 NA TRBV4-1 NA CASSQGRTAGANVLTF TGCGCCAGCAGCCAAGGTAGGACAGCTGGGGCCAACGTCCTGACTTTC
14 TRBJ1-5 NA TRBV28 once CASSLAGRDQPQHF TGTGCCAGCAGTTTAGCGGGGAGGGATCAGCCCCAGCATTTT
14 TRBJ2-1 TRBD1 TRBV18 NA CASSPPGGVDEQFF TGTGCCAGCTCACCGCCAGGGGGCGTTGATGAGCAGTTCTTC
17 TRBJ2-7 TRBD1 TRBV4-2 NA CASSQDQSGTGAYEQYF TGTGCCAGCAGCCAAGATCAATCGGGGACAGGGGCCTACGAGCAGTACTTC
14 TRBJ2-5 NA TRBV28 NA CASSLDMRKETQYF TGTGCCAGCAGTTTAGATATGAGAAAAGAGACCCAGTACTTC
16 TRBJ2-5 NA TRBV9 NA CASSVEAAGYQETQYF TGTGCCAGCAGCGTAGAGGCGGCGGGGTACCAAGAGACCCAGTACTTC